This T cell receptor beta chain is drawn from a study of T cells in Graves' hyperthyroidism and ophthalmopathy. The overall study: Peripheral blood sampling occurred at initial diagnosis, before any treatment.

Diagnostic assessment was based on clinical symptoms, serum thyroxine and TRAb, thyroid ultrasound and orbital computed tomography. The CDR3 totals 10 residues. Between the trimmed V and J ends, which lost 5 bases and 3 bases, there was a span of 4 bases. Looked up from germline, CDR1 is DFQATT and CDR2 is SNEGSKA (reference sequence). To note about this clonotype: Antigen specificity is unknown.

RNA transcripts gave rise to amplified TCR beta CDR3 regions. First-round RT-PCR with HTBI primers amplified the TCR CDR3 region. Using its own MiXCR run on the multiplex PCR reads, TCRdb lists one record per CDR3 protein. The sample consists of about half a million distinct CDR3 sequences, roughly 21% of them appearing once. Findings and caveats of the study: Prediction of ophthalmopathy progression came a median 6.5 months pre-onset. A model of 13 V-J features distinguished ophthalmopathy from stable hyperthyroidism.

The sample comprised blood. The TCR sequence derives from a man between 40 and 49 years old with Graves' ophthalmopathy. The genes are TRBV20-1 and TRBJ2-5; D is ambiguous. The CDR3 here is CSAAKETQYF. The CDR3 nucleotides are TGCAGTGCTGCTAAAGAGACCCAGTACTTC.